The clone carrying this T cell receptor beta chain was counted ten times or more. Its antigen is currently unknown. In TCRdb, the RT-PCR reads were re-called with MiXCR into one record per CDR3 protein. This sample has approximately 530,000 distinct CDR3 sequences; 7.6% occur once, and the top ten carry around 13%. The CDR3 contains 14 residues. CDR1 is SQVTM and CDR2 is ANQGSEA in the germline V gene. The V gene lost 2 bases and the J gene lost 6 bases, with 15 bases spanning the gap. This record belongs to a study of response to subunit inactivated influenza vaccine. The study, taken as a whole, reports: Authors suggested each seasonal flu vaccination may recruit only limited numbers of new T cells.

The chain recombines TRBV29-1 with TRBJ2-3; tentative D call: TRBD2 (6 bases). The specimen comprised PBMCs from blood, sampled less than 30 months after vaccination. The sequence was obtained from a man between 50 and 69 years old who received an inactivated influenza vaccine. The CDR3 bases are TGCAGCGTTGAAACGGGAGCGCCCGGGGATACGCAGTATTTT. Translated, it gives CSVETGAPGDTQYF.